The entry below gives a single TCR beta chain sequence along with its context. The length of the CDR3 is 16 residues. Germline lookup yields CDR1 SGHNT and CDR2 YYREEE (reference sequence). The V segment lost 0 bases and the J segment 2 bases; nucleotides outside the gene matches: 6. The entry originates in a study of blood T cell repertoires in COVID-19. Clones were sequenced by immunoSEQ multiplex PCR, and TCRdb holds only the in-frame ones, with some missing. Of some 130,000 clones listed, roughly 85% are singletons. The sequence derives from a man aged 55 to 70 with acute or convalescent COVID-19. The J gene is TRBJ2-7, the V gene TRBV5-4; the match to TRBD2 covers 9 bases. Sequenced: peripheral blood. CDR3 amino acids: CASSLDWPSGAYEQYF. CDR3 nucleotide sequence: TGTGCCAGCAGCTTGGATTGGCCTAGCGGGGCCTACGAGCAGTACTTC.